What follows are 12 T cell receptor beta chains derived from one specimen sequenced in a study of T cell changes during pregnancy in multiple sclerosis. TCRdb's table, derived via immunoSEQ multiplex PCR, lists solely in-frame clones and lacks some. The sample contains 50,000 to 55,000 clones, nearly 95% of which appear only once. The sequenced sample was CD4+ T cells from peripheral blood mononuclear cells, obtained in the third trimester of pregnancy. Every receptor here comes from a female donor with multiple sclerosis, enrolled in a pregnancy study.

The chain couples TRBV27 to TRBJ1-5; D is perhaps TRBD1 (6 bases). CDR1 is MNHEY and CDR2 is SMNVEV in the germline V gene (reference sequence). Trimming took 4 bases from V and 6 from J, leaving 13 bases between them. The length of the CDR3 is 14 residues. In nucleotides, the CDR3 is TGTGCCAGCAGTTCCCAGGGGTCAGGTCAGCCCCAGCATTTT. Amino acids: CASSSQGSGQPQHF.

The CDR3 nucleotides are TGTGCCAGTAGTATGTACAGGAGTAGCAATCAGCCCCAGCATTTT. Protein sequence: CASSMYRSSNQPQHF. The chain links TRBV19 to TRBJ1-5, with TRBD1 as a possible D gene (5 bases). This CDR3 is 15 amino acids long. CDR1 is LNHDA and CDR2 is SQIVND in the germline V gene (reference sequence). V shed 3 bases and J shed 0 bases, with 9 bases lying between them.

The V gene is TRBV2, the J gene TRBJ1-1; D is uncertain. Germline CDR1 and CDR2: SNHLY and FYNNEI. The length of the CDR3 is 14 residues. Trimming shortened V by 8 bases and J by 0 bases, and 13 bases separated the two germline ends. As DNA, the CDR3 is TGTGCCAGCGGGCTGGGGAGTTTGAACACTGAAGCTTTCTTT. Translated: CASGLGSLNTEAFF. The whole variable domain, remainder taken from reference TRBV2 and TRBJ1-1, is EPEVTQTPSHQVTQMGQEVILRCVPISNHLYFYWYRQILGQKVEFLVSFYNNEISEKSEIFDDQFSVERPDGSNFTLKIRSTKLEDSAMYFCASGLGSLNTEAFFGQGTRLTVV.

The V gene is TRBV29-1, the J gene TRBJ1-5, with a possible D match to TRBD1 (5 bases). The CDR3 runs 13 residues. V lost 1 base, J lost 7 bases, and 11 bases lay in between. CDR1 and CDR2 (germline): SQVTM, ANQGSEA. As DNA, the CDR3 is TGCAGCGTTGAAGGTCAGGGAGGGCAGCCCCAGCATTTT. Translating gives CSVEGQGGQPQHF.

V usage is TRBV5-1 and J usage is TRBJ1-2; D is perhaps TRBD1 (6 bases). This CDR3 has 12 amino acids. V dropped 2 bases and J dropped 8 bases, with 10 bases sitting between them. From germline, CDR1 is SGHRS and CDR2 YFSETQ. Here the CDR3 reads CASSFSGDGYTF. Written as DNA, the CDR3 is TGCGCCAGCAGCTTCTCAGGGGACGGCTACACCTTC.

In this sample, this clone turned up a few times. The chain recombines TRBV7-9 with TRBJ2-1; TRBD1 agrees at 9 bases. Germline CDR1 is SEHNR and CDR2 is FQNEAQ (reference sequence). Losses at the gene ends were 1 base for V and 4 bases for J; bases not matched to a gene: 2. CDR3 length equals 15 residues. The CDR3 DNA reads TGTGCCAGCAGCTTAGTGGGACAGGGATACAATGAGCAGTTCTTC. This codes for CASSLVGQGYNEQFF.

In nucleotides, the CDR3 is TGTGCCATCAGTGAGACTAGCGGGGGGGCAGCCTACAATGAGCAGTTCTTC. Protein: CAISETSGGAAYNEQFF. This chain uses TRBV10-3 with TRBJ2-1; 13 bases line up with TRBD2. Germline CDR1 and CDR2: ENHRY and SYGVKD. V trimming: 2 bases; J trimming: 2 bases; junction bases outside the gene matches: 3. This CDR3 is built from 17 residues.

V and J are TRBV2 and TRBJ2-5; 11 bases match TRBD2. CDR3 length: 15 residues. CDR1 is SNHLY, CDR2 FYNNEI, per germline. The V and J ends lost 7 bases and 4 bases, in that order; junction bases with no gene match: 8. CDR3 nucleotide sequence: TGTGCCAGCACTCCTTTAGCGGGGGGGCGAGAGACCCAGTACTTC. It yields the protein CASTPLAGGRETQYF.

This sequence joins TRBV19 and TRBJ1-4; 7 bases agree with TRBD1. Germline loops: CDR1 LNHDA, CDR2 SQIVND (reference sequence). The CDR3 spans 14 residues. With 3 bases clipped from V and 4 bases from J, the junction kept 2 bases outside the gene matches. In nucleotides, the CDR3 is TGTGCCAGTAGTATCGACAGGGTTAATGAAAAACTGTTTTTT. Translating gives CASSIDRVNEKLFF.

This clone appeared a single time. V is TRBV5-1 and J is TRBJ2-1; 8 bases are a match to TRBD1. CDR3 length: 16 residues. V dropped 4 bases and J dropped 1; count of bases not matched to a gene: 7. Germline V gene sequence: CDR1 SGHRS, CDR2 YFSETQ. Here the CDR3 reads CASSDQGALSYNEQFF. The DNA for the CDR3 is TGCGCCAGCAGCGACCAGGGGGCCTTATCCTACAATGAGCAGTTCTTC.

This clone has a single count. This chain connects TRBV6-1 to TRBJ2-7; possible D gene TRBD2, 7 bases. Trimming shortened V by 8 bases and J by 4 bases, and 12 bases separated the two germline ends. This CDR3 has 12 amino acids. Germline CDR1 reads MNHNS; CDR2 reads SASEGT. The CDR3 loop is CASGGGPYEQYF. The CDR3 nucleotides are TGTGCCAGCGGGGGGGGCCCTTACGAGCAGTACTTC.

This rearrangement joins TRBV5-1 to TRBJ2-1; 7 bases align to TRBD1. Germline loops: CDR1 SGHRS, CDR2 YFSETQ. The V segment lost 8 bases and the J segment 9 bases; nucleotides outside the gene matches: 17. This CDR3 comprises 15 residues. The DNA for the CDR3 is TGCGCCAGACCCCCGGCGACAGGGCGACGGAGTGAGCAGTTCTTC. Translation gives CARPPATGRRSEQFF.